The T cell receptor beta chain described here comes from a study of T cell clusters in autoimmune cytopenias (dated by TCRdb to about 2019). Looking at the study overall: The median TRB sequencing depth was just over 50,000 reads per sample, and the median number of distinct TRB clonotypes was around 2,300 per sample. In autoimmune cytopenia patients, peripheral blood TRB and IGH repertoires were sequenced during active disease and over treatment follow-up, together with healthy, CLL and autoimmune hepatitis controls. The study was designed to test whether a disease-specific immune repertoire signature usable as a blood-based biomarker is carried by autoimmune cytopenia patients. General study outcomes and caveats: In the comparison of secondary cytopenia with CLL, no cluster-lack signature showed up, apparently because the dominant lymphoma-associated repertoire masked the signature. About 3.3-fold more exclusive TRB clusters were observed in healthy donors than in active autoimmune hepatitis patients, consistent with an autoimmunity-wide signature. GLIPH results suggested that primary autoimmune cytopenia patients were missing physiological T cell clusters, with 50 or so clusters found only in healthy donors compared with approximately 15 found only in patients. The T cell clusters were defined only in silico, and the functional role of the clusters still needed to be validated experimentally. The TRB repertoire shifts, including less even repertoires in secondary cytopenia and CLL, mostly reflected lymphoma bias and not autoimmunity.

The CDR3, from cysteine to phenylalanine, totals 16 residues. No DNA sequence was recorded. CDR1 and CDR2 are read off the germline V gene as SGHVS and FNYEAQ. Of note for this clonotype: Its antigen remains unidentified.

TRB rearrangements were amplified by multiplex PCR using a touch-down protocol with TRB-A and TRB-B primer pools mixed in one tube. Illumina adapters and sample indices were added to the amplicons through two consecutive PCR reactions performed with Phusion HS II polymerase. The amplicons were purified from gel with the NucleoSpin Gel and PCR Clean-up kit, after which the amplicons were quantified by Qubit and checked for quality on an Agilent 2100 Bioanalyzer. Sequencing of the libraries was done on an Illumina MiSeq with paired-end, single-indexed, 600-cycle runs. Concerning the study's data processing: MiXCR version 2.1.12, together with the default MiXCR reference library, was used to align and assemble the TRB reads. A clone was defined by each unique CDR3 nucleotide sequence, and the analysis included only productive sequences supported by at least two reads. To assess repertoire diversity, an R script computed alpha-parameterized diversity profiles (alpha 0 to 5), which included the Shannon (alpha 1) and Simpson (alpha 2) indices. The tcR package was used to compute combinatorial TRB VJ usage, and cohorts were compared on this usage by principal component analysis with ade4. Using GLIPH, TCRbeta CDR3s were clustered on pairs of cohorts matched for age and read depth, and a Wilcoxon test was used to compare cluster frequencies. Each CDR3 protein sequence appears as one entry after TCRdb reprocessed the reads, and no DNA is included. For this entry, the V and J calls and clone size follow TCRdb and not the study's own pipeline. The sample table includes more than 2,500 distinct CDR3 sequences. The ten most abundant clones make up 20% to 30% of the sample.

Each sample's TRB amplification started from 250 to 300 ng of peripheral blood genomic DNA, which corresponds to tens of thousands of genome equivalents. What was sequenced was peripheral blood. The rearrangement joined TRBV7-6 to TRBJ2-5; TCRdb picks TRBD1, but there is no DNA to check that call. The receptor's source is a human donor with an autoimmune cytopenia or autoimmune hepatitis (not recorded which). The CDR3 protein: CASSPGWTGGRVPQYF. Outside the CDR3, residues come from the reference TRBV7-6 and TRBJ2-5 proteins, so the full variable domain is: GAGVSQSPRYKVTKRGQDVALRCDPISGHVSLYWYRQALGQGPEFLTYFNYEAQQDKSGLPNDRFSAERPEGSISTLTIQRTEQRDSAMYRCASSPGWTGGRVPQYFGPGTRLLVL.